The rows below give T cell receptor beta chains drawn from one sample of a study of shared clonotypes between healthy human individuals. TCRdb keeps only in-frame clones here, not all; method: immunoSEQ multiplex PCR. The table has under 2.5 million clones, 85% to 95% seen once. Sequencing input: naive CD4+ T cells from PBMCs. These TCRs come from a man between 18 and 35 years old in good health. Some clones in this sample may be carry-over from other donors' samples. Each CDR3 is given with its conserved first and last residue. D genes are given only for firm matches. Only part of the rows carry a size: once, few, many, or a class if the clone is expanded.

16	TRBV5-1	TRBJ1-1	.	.	CASSSEGIQGLTEAFF	TGCGCCAGCAGCTCCGAGGGTATCCAGGGGCTCACTGAAGCTTTCTTT
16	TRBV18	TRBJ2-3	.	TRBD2	CASSPMGTSGRNTQYF	TGTGCCAGCTCACCAATGGGCACTAGCGGGAGGAATACGCAGTATTTT
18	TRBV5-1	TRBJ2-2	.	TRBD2	CASSLGGLAGALTGELFF	TGCGCCAGCAGCTTGGGGGGACTAGCGGGAGCGTTGACCGGGGAGCTGTTTTTT
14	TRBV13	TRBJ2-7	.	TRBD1	CASSLDRVAYEQYF	TGTGCCAGCAGCTTGGACAGGGTTGCCTACGAGCAGTACTTC
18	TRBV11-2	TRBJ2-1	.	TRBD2	CASSLELASSGSYNEQFF	TGTGCCAGCAGCTTAGAACTAGCGTCGAGTGGGTCCTACAATGAGCAGTTCTTC
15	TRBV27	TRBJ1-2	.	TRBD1	CASSSPGQGAYGYTF	TGTGCCAGCAGTTCGCCGGGACAGGGGGCGTATGGCTACACCTTC
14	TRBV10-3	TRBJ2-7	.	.	CAISDRSSSYEQYF	TGTGCCATCAGTGATAGGTCCTCCTCCTACGAGCAGTACTTC
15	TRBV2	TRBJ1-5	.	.	CASRGLRDSNQPQHF	TGTGCCAGCAGGGGCCTTAGAGACAGCAATCAGCCCCAGCATTTT
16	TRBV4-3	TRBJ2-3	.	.	CASSQDLYGSTDTQYF	TGCGCCAGCAGCCAAGATCTTTACGGTAGCACAGATACGCAGTATTTT
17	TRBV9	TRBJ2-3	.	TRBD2	CASSVGASGSGTDTQYF	TGTGCCAGCAGCGTAGGGGCTAGCGGGAGCGGGACAGATACGCAGTATTTT
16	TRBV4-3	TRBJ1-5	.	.	CASSQGRVHSNQPQHF	TGCGCCAGCAGCCAGGGGCGGGTGCATAGCAATCAGCCCCAGCATTTT
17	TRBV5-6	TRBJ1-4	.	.	CASSSRGATPGNEKLFF	TGTGCCAGCAGCTCGCGTGGGGCTACTCCGGGTAATGAAAAACTGTTTTTT
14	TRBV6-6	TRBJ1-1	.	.	CASLPSLMNTEAFF	TGTGCCAGCCTTCCCAGCCTTATGAACACTGAAGCTTTCTTT
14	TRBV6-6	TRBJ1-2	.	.	CASTQGGEYYGYTF	TGTGCCAGCACACAAGGCGGAGAGTACTATGGCTACACCTTC
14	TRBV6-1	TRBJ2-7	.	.	CASSEGGITYEQYF	TGTGCCAGCAGTGAAGGTGGAATTACCTACGAGCAGTACTTC
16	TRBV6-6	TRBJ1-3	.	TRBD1	CASSYSGQGGGNTIYF	TGTGCCAGCAGTTACTCGGGACAGGGAGGCGGAAACACCATATATTTT
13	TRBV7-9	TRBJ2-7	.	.	CASSLSQYKEQYF	TGTGCCAGCAGCTTAAGTCAGTATAAAGAGCAGTACTTC
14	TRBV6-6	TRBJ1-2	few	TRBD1	CASSRPGTGPGYTF	TGTGCCAGCAGTCGCCCCGGGACAGGACCCGGCTACACCTTC
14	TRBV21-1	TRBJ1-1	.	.	CASSKDRSPTEAFF	TGTGCCAGCAGTAAGGACAGATCCCCCACTGAAGCTTTCTTT
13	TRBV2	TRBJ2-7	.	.	CASSDSAAAEQYF	TGTGCCAGCAGTGATTCGGCTGCCGCCGAGCAGTACTTC
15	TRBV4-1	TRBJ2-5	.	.	CASSQGVLVRETQYF	TGCGCCAGCAGCCAAGGAGTACTAGTGAGGGAGACCCAGTACTTC
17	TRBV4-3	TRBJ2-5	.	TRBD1	CASSQDLVGTGVETQYF	TGCGCCAGCAGCCAAGACTTAGTGGGGACAGGGGTAGAGACCCAGTACTTC
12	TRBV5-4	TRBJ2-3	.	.	CASSVPRGTQYF	TGTGCCAGCAGCGTCCCCCGGGGGACGCAGTATTTT
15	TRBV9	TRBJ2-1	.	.	CASSEGASSYNEQFF	TGTGCCAGCAGCGAGGGAGCTAGCTCCTACAATGAGCAGTTCTTC
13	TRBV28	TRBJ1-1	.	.	CASSFLVGAEAFF	TGTGCCAGCAGTTTCCTTGTCGGGGCTGAAGCTTTCTTT
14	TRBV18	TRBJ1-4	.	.	CASSREGGGEKLFF	TGTGCCAGCTCACGGGAGGGAGGCGGAGAAAAACTGTTTTTT
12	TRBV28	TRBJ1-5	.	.	CASSDSAQPQHF	TGTGCCAGCAGTGATTCCGCTCAGCCCCAGCATTTT
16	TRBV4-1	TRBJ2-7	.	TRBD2	CASSQIIAGGAYEQYF	TGCGCCAGCAGCCAAATTATAGCGGGAGGCGCCTACGAGCAGTACTTC
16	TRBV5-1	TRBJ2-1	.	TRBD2	CASSWVTSGSGNEQFF	TGCGCCAGCAGCTGGGTGACTAGCGGGAGTGGTAATGAGCAGTTCTTC
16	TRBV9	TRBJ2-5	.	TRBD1	CASSIRQGWGQETQYF	TGTGCCAGCAGCATCCGACAGGGTTGGGGCCAAGAGACCCAGTACTTC
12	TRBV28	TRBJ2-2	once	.	CASSQNTGELFF	TGTGCCAGCAGTCAGAACACCGGGGAGCTGTTTTTT
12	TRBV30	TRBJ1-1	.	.	CAWGGAGTEAFF	TGTGCCTGGGGCGGCGCGGGCACTGAAGCTTTCTTT
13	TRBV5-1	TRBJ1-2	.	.	CASSTGTVYGYTF	TGCGCCAGCAGCACTGGCACAGTTTATGGCTACACCTTC
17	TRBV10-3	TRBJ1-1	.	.	CAISETFGPGALTEAFF	TGTGCCATCAGTGAAACGTTTGGGCCAGGGGCCCTCACTGAAGCTTTCTTT
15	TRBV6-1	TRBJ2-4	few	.	CASSDYRVAKNIQYF	TGTGCCAGCAGTGATTACAGGGTTGCCAAAAACATTCAGTACTTC